Shown below are 30 T cell receptor beta chains from a single sample sequenced in a study of blood T cell repertoires in COVID-19. TCRdb's table, derived via immunoSEQ multiplex PCR, lists solely in-frame clones and lacks some. The sample has approximately 210,000 clones, roughly four fifths seen once; the top ten hold about 12%. Material: peripheral blood. Receptors originate from a woman in her 40s with acute or convalescent COVID-19.

The chain is built from TRBV6-2 or TRBV6-3 and TRBJ2-4; 7 positions agree with TRBD2. Unmatched junction bases numbered 5, after V lost 2 bases and J lost 1 base. Germline V gene data show CDR1 as MNHEY and CDR2 as SVGEGT. The length of the CDR3 is 16 residues. CDR3 residues: CASSYGGGQAKNIQYF. DNA of the CDR3: TGTGCCAGCAGTTACGGGGGAGGGCAGGCCAAAAACATTCAGTACTTC.

The rearrangement joins TRBV7-9 to TRBJ2-1; TRBD2 is a possible D gene (7 bases). Germline V gene data show CDR1 as SEHNR and CDR2 as FQNEAQ (reference sequence). This CDR3 contains 13 residues. The ends were cut back, 5 bases at V and 9 bases at J, with 14 bases in the middle. Here the CDR3 DNA reads TGTGCCAGCAGCATCGGGGGGCGCGGTGAGCAGTTCTTC. This gives the protein CASSIGGRGEQFF.

This clone appeared a few times. V is TRBV4-1 and J is TRBJ2-7; D is perhaps TRBD1 (5 bases). The length of the CDR3 is 14 residues. Germline V CDR1 and CDR2: MGHRA, YSYEKL. V was clipped by 1 base and J by 0 bases, with 7 bases between them. The CDR3 protein is CASSQGQNSYEQYF. The CDR3 bases are TGCGCCAGCAGCCAAGGACAGAACTCCTACGAGCAGTACTTC.

The gene calls are TRBV3-1 (or the pseudogene TRBV3-2) and TRBJ1-3, with a weak D call TRBD1 (5 bases). CDR3 length: 13 amino acids. With 4 bases removed from V and 9 bases from J, the gap between germline ends came to 13 bases. CDR1 and CDR2 (germline): LGHDT, YNNKEL (reference sequence). The CDR3 loop reads CASSPGPGGTIYF. CDR3 in DNA: TGTGCCAGCAGCCCCGGACCCGGGGGCACCATATATTTT.

The CDR3 coding sequence is TGTGCCAGCTCTCAAGGGGCCGGGACAACAAGCGAAAAACTGTTTTTT. This sequence encodes CASSQGAGTTSEKLFF. The V call is TRBV18, the J call TRBJ1-4, with D perhaps TRBD1 (6 bases). Germline CDR1 reads KGHSH; CDR2 reads LQKENI. Deletions cut 6 bases from V and 8 bases from J, with 22 bases between. The length of the CDR3 is 16 residues.

This clone was seen more than once but under ten times. The chain's CDR3 is CASSLGHHYEQYF. CDR3 bases: TGTGCCAGCAGTTTGGGACACCACTACGAGCAGTACTTC. The chain recombines TRBV27 with TRBJ2-7; weak D call: TRBD1 (6 bases). The CDR3 loop spans 13 amino acids. The V end was cut by 3 bases, the J end by 3 bases, with 9 bases between. Germline V CDR1 and CDR2: MNHEY, SMNVEV (reference sequence).

The chain combines TRBV19 with TRBJ2-3; the D is unclear. Trimming took off 7 bases at V and 4 bases at J, with 6 bases between the two ends. This CDR3 contains 11 residues. Looked up from germline, CDR1 is LNHDA and CDR2 is SQIVND (reference sequence). The CDR3 DNA is TGTGCCAGTAAGAGTGCAGATACGCAGTATTTT. The encoded protein is CASKSADTQYF. The whole variable domain, remainder taken from reference TRBV19 and TRBJ2-3, is DGGITQSPKYLFRKEGQNVTLSCEQNLNHDAMYWYRQDPGQGLRLIYYSQIVNDFQKGDIAEGYSVSREKKESFPLTVTSAQKNPTAFYLCASKSADTQYFGPGTRLTVL.

This clone was observed a handful of times. The J gene is TRBJ2-7, the V gene TRBV25-1; TRBD1 aligns across 11 bases. V shed 4 bases, J shed 2 bases, and the junction held 7 bases outside the gene matches. Germline V lookup: CDR1 MGHDK, CDR2 SYGVNS. CDR3 length: 16 residues. Here the CDR3 reads CASSGTGQGATYEQYF. CDR3 nucleotides: TGTGCCAGCAGTGGGACCGGACAGGGGGCTACCTACGAGCAGTACTTC.

The chain joins TRBV5-1 to TRBJ1-4; the match to TRBD1 covers 9 bases. With V trimmed by 4 bases and J by 2 bases, 9 bases remained unmatched. The CDR3 length is 17 residues. Germline values: CDR1 SGHRS, CDR2 YFSETQ. This CDR3 is CASSQVPGQGTNEKLFF. In DNA form, the CDR3 reads TGCGCCAGCAGCCAAGTCCCGGGACAGGGCACTAATGAAAAACTGTTTTTT.

This clone was seen just once. The chain carries TRBV7-2 and TRBJ2-2; TRBD2 agrees at 10 bases. The CDR3 is 13 amino acids. Germline V CDR1 and CDR2: SGHTA, FQGNSA. V was pared by 4 bases and J by 11 bases, with 4 bases of the junction left unmatched. The DNA for the CDR3 is TGTGCCAGCAGCTCCCAACTAGCGGGAGAGCTGTTTTTT. It translates to CASSSQLAGELFF.

This clone showed up just once. This CDR3 is CASSSTGNVYGYTF. In nucleotides, the CDR3 is TGTGCCAGCAGTTCAACAGGGAATGTCTATGGCTACACCTTC. This rearrangement joins TRBV27 to TRBJ1-2, with TRBD1 as a possible D gene (6 bases). CDR3 length: 14 residues. From germline, CDR1 is MNHEY and CDR2 SMNVEV (reference sequence). V was pared by 4 bases and J by 4 bases, with 13 bases between.

This chain joins TRBV7-7 and TRBJ2-2; the D gene is possibly TRBD2 (6 bases). CDR3 length: 16 amino acids. V was clipped by 6 bases and J by 5 bases, with 19 bases between them. Germline CDR1 SSHAT, CDR2 FNYEAQ (reference sequence). The CDR3 loop reads CASRPGRDSGTGELFF. CDR3 nucleotides: TGTGCCAGCAGACCAGGCCGGGACTCCGGGACCGGGGAGCTGTTTTTT. The variable domain in full, completed from reference TRBV7-7 and TRBJ2-2, reads GAGVSQSPRYKVTKRGQDVTLRCDPISSHATLYWYQQALGQGPEFLTYFNYEAQPDKSGLPSDRFSAERPEGSISTLTIQRTEQRDSAMYRCASRPGRDSGTGELFFGEGSRLTVL.

This clone was counted only a few times. The chain is built from TRBV15 and TRBJ1-1; 7 positions agree with TRBD1. CDR1 and CDR2 from the germline V gene are LNHNV and YYDKDF (reference sequence). V shed 0 bases and J 1 base; nucleotides not matched to a gene: 11. CDR3 length: 18 residues. Written as DNA, the CDR3 is TGTGCCACCAGCAGAGACGCCGGGACAGAGCTAAGGAACACTGAAGCTTTCTTT. Translation: CATSRDAGTELRNTEAFF.

CDR3 DNA: TGCGCCAGCAGCCAAGCGGGGGGCGCAGGAGAGACCCAGTACTTC. Amino acids: CASSQAGGAGETQYF. The gene calls are TRBV4-1 and TRBJ2-5; a weak D match, TRBD2 (7 bases). There are 15 residues in the CDR3. CDR1 and CDR2 (germline): MGHRA, YSYEKL. V lost 1 base, J lost 4 bases, and 13 bases lay in between.

V and J are TRBV6-6 and TRBJ1-2; TRBD1 matches at 10 bases. The J segment lost 5 bases and the V segment lost 5 bases, leaving 17 bases of the junction unmatched. This CDR3 has 18 amino acids. Per the germline V gene, CDR1 is MNHNY and CDR2 is SVGAGI (reference sequence). The CDR3 DNA follows: TGTGCCAGCAGTCCCCGATTCGGGACAGGGGACTTCGGGTATGGCTACACCTTC. It is translated as CASSPRFGTGDFGYGYTF.

The chain uses TRBV18 and TRBJ2-3; D possibly corresponds to TRBD1 (6 bases). Trimming removed 3 bases at V and 3 bases at J, with 13 bases between. Germline V CDR1 and CDR2: KGHSH, LQKENI. There are 15 residues in the CDR3. CDR3 region: CASSPRQDSTDTQYF. For the CDR3, the DNA is TGTGCCAGCTCACCGCGACAGGACTCAACAGATACGCAGTATTTT.

This clone was observed once. The chain uses TRBV5-1 and TRBJ1-2; 9 bases align to TRBD1. The CDR3 covers 17 residues. V gave up 3 bases and J gave up 4 bases; unmatched junction bases: 13. The germline V gene has CDR1 SGHRS and CDR2 YFSETQ. CDR3 residues: CASSSNRGQIGAYGYTF. The CDR3 DNA is TGCGCCAGCAGCTCGAACAGGGGGCAGATTGGGGCCTATGGCTACACCTTC.

There are a few counts of this clone. The chain uses TRBV2 and TRBJ2-7; TRBD2 matches at 8 bases. The CDR3 covers 16 residues. From germline, CDR1 is SNHLY and CDR2 FYNNEI. V shed 2 bases and J 2 bases; nucleotides not matched to a gene: 8. The CDR3 DNA reads TGTGCCAGCAGTGAACTCGGGGGACTAGGTCCCTACGAGCAGTACTTC. The encoded protein is CASSELGGLGPYEQYF.

This chain links TRBV11-2 with TRBJ1-4, with 7 bases that match TRBD1. Germline lookup yields CDR1 SGHAT and CDR2 FQNNGV. V lost 0 bases, J lost 7 bases, and 11 bases stayed unmatched. CDR3 length equals 17 residues. The DNA of the CDR3 is TGTGCCAGCAGCTTAGATTCCCGGCAGGGGGGAGGTGAAAAACTGTTTTTT. Protein: CASSLDSRQGGGEKLFF.

The V call is TRBV15, the J call TRBJ2-7; D remains unclear. Deletions cut 2 bases from V and 1 base from J, with 3 bases between. Germline CDR1 is LNHNV and CDR2 is YYDKDF (reference sequence). The CDR3 extends over 12 amino acids. The CDR3 spells CATSRPSYEQYF. The CDR3 DNA reads TGTGCCACCAGCAGACCGTCCTACGAGCAGTACTTC.

V gene TRBV19 combines with J gene TRBJ2-1; D unclear. The CDR3 has 14 amino acids. The V end lost 3 bases, the J end lost 4 bases, and 10 bases lay between the germline ends. Germline lookup yields CDR1 LNHDA and CDR2 SQIVND (reference sequence). CDR3 protein: CASSMFGTYNEQFF. CDR3 coding DNA: TGTGCCAGTAGTATGTTTGGTACTTACAATGAGCAGTTCTTC.

This sequence joins TRBV12-3 or TRBV12-4 and TRBJ1-2; D call uncertain. Trimming removed 2 bases at V and 5 bases at J, with 9 bases between. This CDR3 spans 13 amino acids. The CDR3 DNA is TGTGCCAGCAGTTTACCGGGAGGGTATGGCTACACCTTC. This sequence encodes CASSLPGGYGYTF.

The rearrangement joins TRBV6-2 or TRBV6-3 to TRBJ1-4; 9 nucleotides line up with TRBD1. The CDR3 is 15 residues long. V was pared by 5 bases and J by 6 bases, with 7 bases of the junction left unmatched. Germline V gene lookup returns CDR1 MNHEY and CDR2 SVGEGT. The CDR3: CASSRGQGLYEKLFF. The CDR3 DNA reads TGTGCCAGCAGTAGGGGACAGGGCCTCTATGAAAAACTGTTTTTT.

The J gene is TRBJ2-3, the V gene TRBV27; D unresolved. The germline V gene has CDR1 MNHEY and CDR2 SMNVEV (reference sequence). This CDR3 contains 12 residues. Trimming cost V 6 bases and J 1 base, with 5 bases left between them. CDR3 in amino acids: CASSPGTDTQYF. CDR3 DNA sequence: TGTGCCAGCAGCCCTGGCACAGATACGCAGTATTTT.

The chain is built from TRBV2 and TRBJ1-2; D unresolved. CDR3 length: 16 residues. From germline, CDR1 is SNHLY and CDR2 FYNNEI. V dropped 2 bases and J dropped 0 bases, with 13 bases sitting between them. CDR3 sequence: CASSENENTANYGYTF. The DNA of the CDR3 is TGTGCCAGCAGTGAAAATGAGAATACGGCTAACTATGGCTACACCTTC.

The V gene is TRBV13, the J gene TRBJ1-2, with D perhaps matching TRBD1 (5 bases). The V end was cut by 3 bases, the J end by 6 bases, with 8 bases between. Germline V lookup: CDR1 PRHDT, CDR2 FYEKMQ (reference sequence). The CDR3 is 12 amino acids. The CDR3 region has the DNA TGTGCCAGCAGCTTTTCAGGGAATGGCTACACCTTC. This encodes CASSFSGNGYTF.

This clone was observed once. The chain recombines TRBV5-6 with TRBJ2-2; TRBD1 is a possible D gene (6 bases). CDR1 and CDR2 (germline): SGHDT, YYEEEE. This CDR3 comprises 18 residues. V lost 0 bases to trimming and J lost 5 bases, with 20 bases between them. The CDR3 DNA is TGTGCCAGCAGCTTGGAAGGCAGCTGGGGGCGATGGACCGGGGAGCTGTTTTTT. This gives the protein CASSLEGSWGRWTGELFF. Looking up the rest from reference TRBV5-6 and TRBJ2-2 gives the full variable domain: DAGVTQSPTHLIKTRGQQVTLRCSPKSGHDTVSWYQQALGQGPQFIFQYYEEEERQRGNFPDRFSGHQFPNYSSELNVNALLLGDSALYLCASSLEGSWGRWTGELFFGEGSRLTVL.

This chain uses TRBV7-6 with TRBJ1-4; no clear D. V shed 1 base and J shed 7 bases, with 10 bases lying between them. This CDR3 is 14 amino acids long. CDR1 and CDR2 from the germline V gene are SGHVS and FNYEAQ. The CDR3 here is CASSLGTRGEKLFF. The CDR3, as DNA: TGTGCCAGCAGCTTAGGGACCCGGGGTGAAAAACTGTTTTTT.

The V call is TRBV24-1, the J call TRBJ1-2; D not resolved. Looked up from germline, CDR1 is KGHDR and CDR2 is SFDVKD. V lost 6 bases and J 7 bases, leaving 17 bases between the germline ends. There are 14 residues in the CDR3. The CDR3 DNA reads TGTGCCACCAGTAACCGGGAATTGTCCGGTGGCTACACCTTC. It is translated as CATSNRELSGGYTF.

This clone was recorded a few times. The chain has TRBV7-2 and TRBJ2-1; 14 bases match TRBD2. The J segment lost 0 bases and the V segment lost 6 bases, leaving 10 bases of the junction unmatched. The CDR3 consists of 19 residues. Per the germline V gene, CDR1 is SGHTA and CDR2 is FQGNSA. In DNA, the CDR3 is TGTGCCAGCAGAAGCCCGGGACTAGCGGGGGATAGCTCCTACAATGAGCAGTTCTTC. Translated, it gives CASRSPGLAGDSSYNEQFF.